A single sample gave rise to the 30 T cell receptor beta chains below, sequenced in a study of T cells in Graves' hyperthyroidism and ophthalmopathy (dated by TCRdb to the late 2010s). Library preparation was by multiplex PCR. Data came from an Illumina HiSeq 2000. TCR beta CDR3 regions were amplified from RNA transcripts. The TCR CDR3 was subjected to a first round of RT-PCR using the HTBI primer set and the Qiagen OneStep RT-PCR kit. TCRdb redid the processing of the public reads, applying fastp at Q25 and MiXCR, and retained in-frame beta chains. Each entry merges the rows of one CDR3 protein and shows their most common DNA and genes. Across this sample there are 550,000 to 600,000 distinct CDR3 sequences, with 14% seen only once. The ten largest clones add up to 7% to 9% of the sample. Sequenced material: blood. The receptor source for this set is a woman younger than 35 with Graves' ophthalmopathy.

The gene calls are TRBV4-1 and TRBJ2-7; 10 bases are a match to TRBD2. In germline, CDR1 is MGHRA, CDR2 YSYEKL. The CDR3 spans 16 residues. V shed 4 bases and J 6 bases; nucleotides not matched to a gene: 12. The CDR3 is CASSRLAGADFVEQYF. In DNA form, the CDR3 reads TGCGCCAGCAGCCGCCTAGCGGGAGCAGATTTCGTCGAGCAGTACTTC.

The genes are TRBV19 and TRBJ2-1, with 9 positions matching TRBD1. V lost 5 bases and J lost 3; bases outside the gene matches: 5. Germline assignment: CDR1 LNHDA and CDR2 SQIVND (reference sequence). There are 15 residues in the CDR3. CDR3 amino acids: CASSVGTGYYNEQFF. CDR3 nucleotides: TGTGCCAGTAGTGTGGGGACAGGGTACTACAATGAGCAGTTCTTC.

The rearrangement links TRBV24-1 to TRBJ2-7; D remains unclear. Germline CDR1 and CDR2: KGHDR and SFDVKD. V gave up 3 bases and J gave up 3 bases, with 5 bases separating them. The CDR3 has 12 residues. The CDR3 is CATSDLHYEQYF. CDR3 coding DNA: TGTGCCACCAGTGATCTCCACTACGAGCAGTACTTC.

This clonotype was seen once. The chain combines TRBV9 with TRBJ2-7; D assignment may be TRBD1 or TRBD2 (5 bases each). CDR3 size: 15 residues. V gave up 0 bases and J gave up 2 bases, with 12 bases separating them. The germline V gene has CDR1 SGDLS and CDR2 YYNGEE. Here the CDR3 DNA reads TGTGCCAGCAGCGTAGCCGGGACGGACGCCTACGAGCAGTACTTC. As protein: CASSVAGTDAYEQYF.

The chain combines TRBV29-1 with TRBJ2-5; D is uncertain. The CDR3 length is 15 residues. V was pared by 4 bases and J by 1 base, with 16 bases between. Germline assignment: CDR1 SQVTM and CDR2 ANQGSEA. The CDR3 bases are TGCAGCGTTGCCACAGAACCAGCGATCCAAGAGACCCAGTACTTC. Amino acid sequence: CSVATEPAIQETQYF.

This chain joins TRBV27 and TRBJ2-3, with 9 bases lining up with TRBD2. J gave up 3 bases and V 2 bases, and 6 bases lay outside the gene matches. The CDR3 is 16 residues long. Germline CDR1 MNHEY, CDR2 SMNVEV (reference sequence). This chain's CDR3 is CASSLLAGIGTDTQYF. CDR3 coding DNA: TGTGCCAGCAGTTTACTAGCGGGAATTGGTACAGATACGCAGTATTTT.

This clonotype was seen repeatedly, ten times or more. V and J are TRBV20-1 and TRBJ2-1, with 8 bases fitting TRBD2. This CDR3 is built from 15 residues. In germline, CDR1 is DFQATT, CDR2 SNEGSKA (reference sequence). V lost 3 bases, J lost 1 base, and 5 bases stayed unmatched. CDR3 in amino acids: CSASPGTRSYNEQFF. CDR3 nucleotides: TGCAGTGCTAGTCCCGGGACTAGATCCTACAATGAGCAGTTCTTC.

This clonotype was observed at least ten times. The chain couples TRBV7-2 to TRBJ2-1, with 10 bases lining up with TRBD1. V trimming: 1 base; J trimming: 9 bases; junction bases outside the gene matches: 3. The CDR3 totals 14 residues. Germline CDR1 is SGHTA and CDR2 is FQGNSA. CDR3 sequence: CASSLGQGALEQFF. The CDR3 bases are TGTGCCAGCAGCTTAGGACAGGGGGCGCTTGAGCAGTTCTTC.

The genes are TRBV30 and TRBJ1-2; D gene ambiguous. The CDR3 runs 16 residues. Germline loops: CDR1 GTSNPN, CDR2 SVGIG (reference sequence). V was clipped by 7 bases and J by 2 bases, with 23 bases between them. CDR3 bases: TGTGCCTCTACGGAGGCCATCCTACACTCGAACTATGGCTACACCTTC. It specifies CASTEAILHSNYGYTF.

There are many counts of this clonotype. The chain has TRBV7-8 and TRBJ2-5; 9 nucleotides line up with TRBD2. The CDR3 loop spans 14 amino acids. V lost 6 bases to trimming and J lost 4 bases; unmatched junction nucleotides: 6. CDR1 and CDR2 from the germline V gene are SGHVS and FQNEAQ. For the CDR3, the DNA is TGTGCCAGCAGTTTTAGCGGGAGTTTAGAGACCCAGTACTTC. It codes for CASSFSGSLETQYF.

This clonotype was counted ten times or more. This chain connects TRBV6-1 to TRBJ1-6; D might be TRBD1 (5 bases). Per the germline V gene, CDR1 is MNHNS and CDR2 is SASEGT. Trimming took 3 bases from V and 4 from J, leaving 7 bases between them. The CDR3 runs to 14 residues. The CDR3 sequence is CASSEGTYNSPLHF. In DNA form, the CDR3 reads TGTGCCAGCAGTGAGGGGACTTATAATTCACCCCTCCACTTT.

There are many counts of this clonotype. The V gene is TRBV7-2, the J gene TRBJ2-3; D not resolved. V was shortened by 1 base and J by 1 base, with 6 bases between the two germline ends. The CDR3 extends over 14 amino acids. Germline V gives CDR1 SGHTA, CDR2 FQGNSA. The CDR3 loop is CASSLDSGTDTQYF. CDR3 sequence (DNA): TGTGCCAGCAGCTTAGATTCGGGCACAGATACGCAGTATTTT.

This clonotype was seen a few times. A read error is possible here, since a much larger clone lies one base away. This chain links TRBV7-9 with TRBJ1-5, with TRBD1 as a possible D gene (6 bases). Germline assignment: CDR1 SEHNR and CDR2 FQNEAQ (reference sequence). V dropped 8 bases and J dropped 6 bases, with 14 bases sitting between them. CDR3 size: 13 residues. The chain's CDR3 is CASGPGGGQPQHF. CDR3 DNA: TGTGCCAGCGGTCCCGGGGGCGGTCAGCCCCAGCATTTT.

The table lists this clonotype with a few counts. The chain is built from TRBV6-6 and TRBJ2-1, with 8 bases that match TRBD1. This CDR3 is built from 15 residues. V shed 2 bases and J 3 bases; nucleotides not matched to a gene: 3. Germline V CDR1 and CDR2: MNHNY, SVGAGI (reference sequence). The CDR3 DNA reads as TGTGCCAGCAGTTACGGACAGGGCTTCTACAATGAGCAGTTCTTC. This encodes CASSYGQGFYNEQFF.

The V gene is TRBV27, the J gene TRBJ2-7; TRBD2 matches at 8 bases. Germline values: CDR1 MNHEY, CDR2 SMNVEV (reference sequence). The CDR3 is made up of 16 amino acids. V lost 1 base and J lost 0; bases outside the gene matches: 5. The CDR3 region has the DNA TGTGCCAGCAGTTTATTGGTAGCGGGGCGCTCCTACGAGCAGTACTTC. The encoded protein is CASSLLVAGRSYEQYF.

This clonotype was observed at least ten times. V gene TRBV3-1 combines with J gene TRBJ2-3; TRBD2 matches 12 bases. The trim removed 4 bases at V and 4 bases at J, leaving 6 bases unmatched. The CDR3 covers 16 residues. The V gene's germline CDR1 is LGHDT and CDR2 YNNKEL (reference sequence). The CDR3 DNA reads as TGTGCCAGCAGCCCCTTTTCTAGCGGGAGGGCAGATACGCAGTATTTT. Its translation: CASSPFSSGRADTQYF.

V usage is TRBV27 and J usage is TRBJ1-1; D is uncertain. The CDR3 totals 11 residues. The V and J ends lost 7 bases and 4 bases respectively, with 7 bases between them. Germline assignment: CDR1 MNHEY and CDR2 SMNVEV (reference sequence). CDR3 sequence: CASMYGTEAFF. CDR3 sequence (DNA): TGTGCCAGCATGTATGGCACTGAAGCTTTCTTT.

The genes are TRBV6-4 and TRBJ2-3, with 7 nucleotides matching TRBD2. Germline assignment: CDR1 MRHNA and CDR2 SNTAGT. This CDR3 spans 15 amino acids. The ends lost 6 bases at V and 3 bases at J; junction bases unmatched: 9. The CDR3 reads CASSQAGSGTDTQYF. The DNA for the CDR3 is TGTGCCAGCAGCCAAGCGGGGTCTGGGACAGATACGCAGTATTTT.

This clonotype was seen more than once but under ten times. This rearrangement joins TRBV10-3 to TRBJ2-7; 9 bases align to TRBD1. Trimming cost V 5 bases and J 3 bases; bases outside gene matches: 8. The CDR3 is made up of 15 amino acids. Germline CDR1 and CDR2: ENHRY and SYGVKD. Here the CDR3 reads CAISRGDRVIYEQYF. As DNA, the CDR3 is TGTGCCATCAGTAGAGGGGACAGGGTCATCTACGAGCAGTACTTC.

In its sample, this clonotype was seen many times. V is TRBV20-1 and J is TRBJ2-7; D perhaps matches TRBD1 (6 bases). The CDR3 covers 15 residues. With 4 bases removed from V and 4 bases from J, the gap between germline ends came to 20 bases. The germline CDR1 and CDR2 sequences are DFQATT and SNEGSKA (reference sequence). This CDR3 reads CSATERRGPDYEQYF. The CDR3 DNA reads as TGCAGTGCTACTGAACGCAGGGGACCAGATTACGAGCAGTACTTC.

The chain is built from TRBV6-6 and TRBJ2-7; TRBD2 matches at 14 bases. In germline, CDR1 is MNHNY, CDR2 SVGAGI (reference sequence). Losses at the gene ends were 0 bases for V and 1 base for J; bases not matched to a gene: 2. The CDR3 runs 17 residues. CDR3 residues: CASSYSGTSGSSYEQYF. CDR3 coding DNA: TGTGCCAGCAGTTACTCCGGGACTAGCGGGAGTTCCTACGAGCAGTACTTC.

This chain links TRBV28 with TRBJ1-2, with TRBD1 identical over 12 bases. Germline loops: CDR1 MDHEN, CDR2 SYDVKM. With V trimmed by 7 bases and J by 5 bases, 2 bases remained unmatched. The CDR3 consists of 13 residues. CDR3 loop: CASKGQGAYGYTF. The DNA of the CDR3 is TGTGCCAGCAAGGGACAGGGGGCTTATGGCTACACCTTC.

The sample holds many counts of this clonotype. V and J are TRBV28 and TRBJ1-5; D perhaps matches TRBD1 (6 bases). CDR1 and CDR2 (germline): MDHEN, SYDVKM. This CDR3 contains 17 residues. Trimming left V 5 bases short and J 6 bases short, with 23 bases between. The CDR3 reads CASSPPRAGARGQPQHF. The CDR3 DNA reads as TGTGCCAGCAGTCCCCCGAGGGCAGGGGCGCGAGGTCAGCCCCAGCATTTT.

V usage is TRBV7-3 and J usage is TRBJ1-1; TRBD1 might be the D (5 bases). CDR1 is SGHTA, CDR2 FQGTGA, per germline. The CDR3 has 14 amino acids. V was cut by 2 bases and J by 4 bases, with 11 bases left in between. CDR3 in amino acids: CASSLAWGSTEAFF. The CDR3 coding sequence is TGTGCCAGCAGCTTAGCCTGGGGGAGCACTGAAGCTTTCTTT.

The rearrangement links TRBV7-8 to TRBJ2-7; D perhaps matches TRBD1 (5 bases). This CDR3 has 13 residues. V gave up 4 bases and J gave up 6 bases, with 13 bases separating them. Germline V gene lookup returns CDR1 SGHVS and CDR2 FQNEAQ. The chain's CDR3 is CASSSLRAAEQYF. CDR3 nucleotide sequence: TGTGCCAGCAGCTCCCTCAGGGCGGCCGAGCAGTACTTC.

This clonotype is a singleton in its sample. One base away lies a much larger clone, so this may be a sequencing read error. The chain couples TRBV6-5 to TRBJ1-1, with D perhaps matching TRBD1 (6 bases). Germline V gene lookup returns CDR1 MNHEY and CDR2 SVGAGI. The V gene lost 2 bases and the J gene lost 4 bases, with 14 bases spanning the gap. The CDR3 runs to 15 residues. CDR3 nucleotides: TGTGCCAGCAGTTACGGGCAGGGGCAGGGCACTGAAGCTTTCTTT. This gives the protein CASSYGQGQGTEAFF.

This clonotype was recorded a few times. V gene TRBV10-3 combines with J gene TRBJ2-7; D gene ambiguous. The CDR3 is 12 amino acids. Per the germline V gene, CDR1 is ENHRY and CDR2 is SYGVKD. V lost 4 bases to trimming and J lost 3 bases, with 7 bases between them. The DNA for the CDR3 is TGTGCCATCAGTGGCCAGGTCTACGAGCAGTACTTC. Translating gives CAISGQVYEQYF.

This rearrangement joins TRBV24-1 to TRBJ2-2, with a tentative D call TRBD1 (6 bases). This CDR3 spans 16 amino acids. Trimming shortened V by 1 base and J by 9 bases, and 17 bases separated the two germline ends. The germline V gene has CDR1 KGHDR and CDR2 SFDVKD. The CDR3 DNA is TGTGCCACCAGTGATTTCGGGACACCTCTTGGGCGGGAGCTGTTTTTT. This translates into CATSDFGTPLGRELFF.

This clonotype appeared many times. The chain recombines TRBV7-8 with TRBJ1-1; 8 bases line up with TRBD1. Germline CDR1 and CDR2: SGHVS and FQNEAQ. The CDR3 extends over 15 amino acids. The junction had 4 bases not matched to a gene; V was cut back by 1 base and J by 3 bases. This CDR3 is CASSLGQGMDTEAFF. The CDR3 DNA reads as TGTGCCAGCAGCTTAGGACAGGGGATGGACACTGAAGCTTTCTTT.

The sample holds a few counts of this clonotype. The chain uses TRBV11-2 and TRBJ2-7; 9 bases are a match to TRBD1. J gave up 4 bases and V 4 bases, and 14 bases lay outside the gene matches. This CDR3 has 17 residues. CDR1 and CDR2 from the germline V gene are SGHAT and FQNNGV. This CDR3 reads CASSSEVFTGGHYEQYF. CDR3 bases: TGTGCCAGCAGCTCCGAAGTTTTTACAGGGGGCCATTACGAGCAGTACTTC.